These 17 T cell receptor beta chains originate from one sample sequenced in a study of blood T cell repertoires in COVID-19. Only in-frame clones appear in the TCRdb table, and some are missing; sequencing was by immunoSEQ multiplex PCR. This sample has 50,000 to 70,000 clones; approximately 92% occur once, and the top ten carry 2% to 2.5%. Material for sequencing was peripheral blood. Source of these receptors: a man in his sixties with acute or convalescent COVID-19.

The V gene is TRBV7-9, the J gene TRBJ1-1; perhaps TRBD1 as D (5 bases). This CDR3 has 14 amino acids. Trimming took 5 bases from V and 1 from J, leaving 11 bases between them. Germline lookup yields CDR1 SEHNR and CDR2 FQNEAQ (reference sequence). The CDR3 is CASSLQGENTEAFF. The CDR3 DNA reads as TGTGCCAGCAGCCTCCAGGGTGAGAACACTGAAGCTTTCTTT.

Note on this clone: One junction end does not reproduce the germline sequence, and a read error may be involved. The V and J genes are TRBV7-7 and TRBJ2-2; TRBD1 aligns across 10 bases. Germline CDR1 and CDR2: SSHAT and FNYEAQ (reference sequence). The CDR3 spans 14 residues. CDR3 coding DNA: TGTGCTAGCAGCCCGCGGACAGGGGGCGGGGAGCTGTTTTTT. Its translation is CASSPRTGGGELFF.

This chain connects TRBV11-2 to TRBJ1-3; TRBD1 matches 7 bases. Trimming removed 5 bases from V and 3 bases from J; junction bases left unmatched: 7. Germline lookup yields CDR1 SGHAT and CDR2 FQNNGV. The CDR3 is 15 amino acids. CDR3 amino acids: CASSPDRAYGNTIYF. As DNA, the CDR3 is TGTGCCAGCAGCCCCGACAGGGCTTATGGAAACACCATATATTTT.

The V call is TRBV15, the J call TRBJ1-1, with TRBD1 matching 8 bases. Trimming at V came to 4 bases and at J to 3 bases, leaving 4 bases not matched to a gene. From germline, CDR1 is LNHNV and CDR2 YYDKDF (reference sequence). This CDR3 is 14 amino acids long. Here the CDR3 reads CATSITGGDTEAFF. The CDR3 coding sequence is TGTGCCACCAGCATAACAGGGGGGGACACTGAAGCTTTCTTT.

This clone was seen only once. This chain joins TRBV5-1 and TRBJ2-2; TRBD1 is a possible D gene (6 bases). Between the trimmed V and J ends, which lost 4 bases and 1 base, there was a span of 11 bases. Germline-derived CDR1 and CDR2 are SGHRS and YFSETQ. The CDR3 contains 15 residues. This CDR3 is CASSPGTLNTGELFF. The CDR3 DNA reads TGCGCCAGCAGCCCCGGGACACTGAACACCGGGGAGCTGTTTTTT.

V and J are TRBV27 and TRBJ2-2; maybe TRBD1 (6 bases). Trimming removed 5 bases from V and 1 base from J, with 11 bases in between. Germline V lookup: CDR1 MNHEY, CDR2 SMNVEV (reference sequence). This CDR3 spans 15 amino acids. The CDR3 sequence is CASSPRTVNTGELFF. The DNA of the CDR3 is TGTGCCAGCAGTCCCCGGACAGTGAACACCGGGGAGCTGTTTTTT.

The chain combines TRBV29-1 with TRBJ2-5; TRBD2 aligns across 7 bases. V gave up 4 bases and J gave up 4 bases; unmatched junction bases: 6. This CDR3 spans 13 amino acids. Looked up from germline, CDR1 is SQVTM and CDR2 is ANQGSEA. The CDR3 region is CSVADSGGETQYF. The CDR3, as DNA: TGCAGCGTTGCGGACTCGGGGGGAGAGACCCAGTACTTC.

The genes are TRBV19 and TRBJ2-7, with 8 bases that match TRBD1. The trim removed 5 bases at V and 4 bases at J, leaving 7 bases unmatched. The CDR3 is made up of 14 amino acids. Germline V gene sequence: CDR1 LNHDA, CDR2 SQIVND (reference sequence). Here the CDR3 reads CASSQGQGRYEQYF. The CDR3 DNA reads as TGTGCCAGTAGTCAAGGACAGGGTAGATACGAGCAGTACTTC. The variable domain in full, completed from reference TRBV19 and TRBJ2-7, reads DGGITQSPKYLFRKEGQNVTLSCEQNLNHDAMYWYRQDPGQGLRLIYYSQIVNDFQKGDIAEGYSVSREKKESFPLTVTSAQKNPTAFYLCASSQGQGRYEQYFGPGTRLTVT.

The table lists this clone with a count of one. The genes are TRBV24-1 and TRBJ1-5; 9 bases agree with TRBD1. The CDR3 loop spans 16 amino acids. J lost 4 bases, V lost 3 bases, and 6 bases had no gene match. From germline, CDR1 is KGHDR and CDR2 SFDVKD. The CDR3 coding sequence is TGTGCCACCAGTGATCAGTCCGGGACAGGGAATCAGCCCCAGCATTTT. It specifies CATSDQSGTGNQPQHF.

The rearrangement uses TRBV7-9 and TRBJ2-5, with D perhaps TRBD2 (6 bases). V was shortened by 5 bases and J by 2 bases, with 15 bases between the two germline ends. CDR3 length equals 15 residues. Germline assignment: CDR1 SEHNR and CDR2 FQNEAQ (reference sequence). For the CDR3, the DNA is TGTGCCAGCAGCCAGTCGTCGGGGGATCAAGAGACCCAGTACTTC. It specifies CASSQSSGDQETQYF.

The chain couples TRBV18 to TRBJ1-2; the D gene is possibly TRBD1 (6 bases). This CDR3 is built from 16 residues. V was cut by 1 base and J by 2 bases, with 14 bases left in between. Germline values: CDR1 KGHSH, CDR2 LQKENI. The CDR3 DNA follows: TGTGCCAGCTCACCACGGGAACAGGGTCTCAACTATGGCTACACCTTC. Its protein product is CASSPREQGLNYGYTF.

The rearrangement joins TRBV6-6 to TRBJ1-5; D may be TRBD1 (5 bases). V gave up 0 bases and J gave up 6 bases, with 9 bases separating them. The CDR3 length is 14 residues. CDR1 is MNHNY, CDR2 SVGAGI, per germline (reference sequence). The CDR3 protein is CASSYSGGTQPQHF. DNA for the CDR3: TGTGCCAGCAGTTACTCCGGGGGAACTCAGCCCCAGCATTTT.

This chain's CDR3 is CASSIVVGRSAEAFF. The CDR3 region has the DNA TGTGCCAGTAGTATAGTTGTAGGGAGATCGGCTGAAGCTTTCTTT. V usage is TRBV19 and J usage is TRBJ1-1; D not resolved. Trimming removed 1 base at V and 6 bases at J, with 15 bases between. The CDR3 extends over 15 amino acids. The germline gives CDR1 LNHDA, CDR2 SQIVND (reference sequence).

The gene calls are TRBV18 and TRBJ2-7, with a tentative D call TRBD1 (6 bases). CDR1 KGHSH and CDR2 LQKENI come from the germline V gene. This CDR3 region has 13 residues. With 0 bases removed from V and 7 bases from J, the gap between germline ends came to 10 bases. The CDR3, as DNA: TGTGCCAGCTCACCACCCCAGGGGCCGGAGCAGTACTTC. Encoded protein: CASSPPQGPEQYF.

The chain employs TRBV7-8 and TRBJ2-1; 7 bases align to TRBD2. Trimming removed 7 bases from V and 2 bases from J; junction bases left unmatched: 8. The CDR3 length is 15 residues. Looked up from germline, CDR1 is SGHVS and CDR2 is FQNEAQ. CDR3 region: CASIRGENAYNEQFF. The CDR3 nucleotides are TGTGCCAGCATTCGGGGGGAGAATGCCTACAATGAGCAGTTCTTC.

The sample holds one count of this clone. This chain links TRBV30 with TRBJ2-7; 9 nucleotides match TRBD1. CDR3 length: 13 amino acids. The germline gives CDR1 GTSNPN, CDR2 SVGIG (reference sequence). Trimming cost V 6 bases and J 4 bases; bases outside gene matches: 7. CDR3 amino acids: CACPWGQGYEQYF. CDR3 coding DNA: TGTGCCTGTCCCTGGGGACAGGGTTACGAGCAGTACTTC.

The genes are TRBV6-5 and TRBJ1-2, with 7 bases lining up with TRBD1. Trimming removed 2 bases from V and 5 bases from J; junction bases left unmatched: 8. This CDR3 is built from 15 residues. Germline V gives CDR1 MNHEY, CDR2 SVGAGI. The CDR3: CASSYQPGQPYGYTF. The DNA for the CDR3 is TGTGCCAGCAGTTACCAACCGGGACAGCCTTATGGCTACACCTTC.